This T cell receptor (beta chain) was sequenced for a study of CD8+CD57+ T cells in acquired aplastic anemia. Study as a whole: Sorted CD4+ and CD8+ cells gave an average of roughly 3 ug of DNA. CD4+ cells from healthy donors averaged roughly 11 million reads.

The CDR3 spans 13 residues. Germline V CDR1 and CDR2: MGHRA, YSYEKL. The V gene lost 5 bases and the J gene lost 11 bases, with 18 bases spanning the gap. Findings of the study overall: CD8+ Simpson's diversity in patients was not significantly different from that in controls. Patients and controls were found to share some 30 CD8+ CDR3 sequences.

Genomic DNA was employed as the template in profiling TCR beta VDJ and CDR3. TCRdb reprocessed the reads via MiXCR and lists one record per CDR3 protein. The sample shows just over 400,000 distinct CDR3 sequences, about 70% of them seen only once. This clonotype was seen many times. The antigen remains unidentified. What was sequenced was sorted CD4+, CD8+, or CD8+CD57+ T cells (not recorded which) from PBMCs. The receptor was derived from a human donor in good health, serving as a control. The rearrangement joins TRBV4-1 to TRBJ1-1, with D possibly matching TRBD1 (5 bases). The CDR3 nucleotides read TGCGCCAGCAGCTCCGTTGGGACCCCCAGGGCTTTCTTT. It translates to CASSSVGTPRAFF.